The 21 T cell receptor beta chains presented below share a single source sample, sequenced in a study of T cell responses to AZD1222 COVID-19 vaccine. The assay was immunoSEQ multiplex PCR, and TCRdb's table has in-frame clones only and misses some. The sample shows approximately 150,000 clones, approximately 94% of them seen only once. Sequenced here: peripheral blood, sampled on day 0 of AZD1222 vaccination. These TCRs come from an adult in good health.

The chain links TRBV2 to TRBJ1-5; D is uncertain. The CDR3 is made up of 13 amino acids. V lost 4 bases and J lost 2, with 6 bases in between. Per germline, CDR1 SNHLY and CDR2 FYNNEI. CDR3 residues: CASSVRGNQPQHF. The CDR3 coding sequence is TGTGCCAGCAGTGTACGAGGCAATCAGCCCCAGCATTTT. The complete variable domain, with remaining parts taken from reference TRBV2 and TRBJ1-5, reads EPEVTQTPSHQVTQMGQEVILRCVPISNHLYFYWYRQILGQKVEFLVSFYNNEISEKSEIFDDQFSVERPDGSNFTLKIRSTKLEDSAMYFCASSVRGNQPQHFGDGTRLSIL.

V and J are TRBV2 and TRBJ1-2; the D gene is possibly TRBD1 (6 bases). V lost 6 bases, J lost 6 bases, and 17 bases lay in between. CDR1 and CDR2 from the germline V gene are SNHLY and FYNNEI. CDR3 size: 14 residues. Written as DNA, the CDR3 is TGTGCCAGCAGCAGGGAAGGCCAGGGGAATGGCTACACCTTC. Its translation is CASSREGQGNGYTF.

This clone was observed a handful of times. The rearrangement joins TRBV6-2 or TRBV6-3 to TRBJ2-7; D uncertain. Germline CDR1 and CDR2: MNHEY and SVGEGT. The CDR3 covers 13 residues. V shed 5 bases and J shed 7 bases, with 15 bases lying between them. The CDR3 nucleotides are TGTGCCAGCAGTGCAATAGAAATAGGGGAGCAGTACGTC. Protein: CASSAIEIGEQYV.

This clone appeared a single time. The chain employs TRBV28 and TRBJ1-2; D not resolved. V was clipped by 3 bases and J by 4 bases, with 6 bases between them. The CDR3 totals 12 residues. Germline V gene lookup returns CDR1 MDHEN and CDR2 SYDVKM. In DNA form, the CDR3 reads TGTGCCAGCAGTTTCGGGGTCTATGGCTACACCTTC. This gives the protein CASSFGVYGYTF.

The chain uses TRBV5-1 and TRBJ1-1, with D unresolved. Germline CDR1 SGHRS, CDR2 YFSETQ. This CDR3 is built from 13 residues. The V end lost 4 bases, the J end lost 0 bases, and 7 bases lay between the germline ends. For the CDR3, the DNA is TGCGCCAGCAGCCTAGACATGAACACTGAAGCTTTCTTT. Translation: CASSLDMNTEAFF. Using reference TRBV5-1 and TRBJ1-1 for the parts outside the CDR3, the full variable domain is KAGVTQTPRYLIKTRGQQVTLSCSPISGHRSVSWYQQTPGQGLQFLFEYFSETQRNKGNFPGRFSGRQFSNSRSEMNVSTLELGDSALYLCASSLDMNTEAFFGQGTRLTVV.

The gene calls are TRBV9 and TRBJ2-1, with D possibly TRBD2 on 7 matching bases. CDR3 length: 16 residues. Trimming stripped 4 bases from V and 2 bases from J, with 16 bases between. Germline CDR1 reads SGDLS; CDR2 reads YYNGEE. This CDR3 reads CASSPRGGTTYNEQFF. The CDR3 nucleotides read TGTGCCAGCAGCCCGAGGGGGGGGACCACCTACAATGAGCAGTTCTTC.

The rearrangement uses TRBV9 and TRBJ2-1; perhaps TRBD2 as D (5 bases). Germline loops: CDR1 SGDLS, CDR2 YYNGEE. V shed 0 bases and J shed 5 bases, with 12 bases lying between them. The CDR3 contains 15 residues. CDR3 nucleotides: TGTGCCAGCAGCGTAGACAGAATGGAGGACAATGAGCAGTTCTTC. The encoded protein is CASSVDRMEDNEQFF.

The DNA for the CDR3 is TGCGCCAGCAGCTTCAGGGAATGGGGCACTGAAGCTTTCTTT. This sequence encodes CASSFREWGTEAFF. The J gene is TRBJ1-1, the V gene TRBV5-1; perhaps TRBD1 as D (5 bases). Germline values: CDR1 SGHRS, CDR2 YFSETQ. This CDR3 contains 14 residues. V shed 2 bases and J shed 4 bases, with 12 bases lying between them.

The chain combines TRBV7-9 with TRBJ1-1; no clear D. The CDR3 loop spans 17 amino acids. The V and J ends lost 5 bases and 1 base respectively, with 20 bases between them. Germline assignment: CDR1 SEHNR and CDR2 FQNEAQ (reference sequence). This CDR3 is CASSPTPWFRPNTEAFF. CDR3 bases: TGTGCCAGCAGCCCCACTCCGTGGTTTAGGCCGAACACTGAAGCTTTCTTT.

The J gene is TRBJ1-1, the V gene TRBV3-1 (or the pseudogene TRBV3-2); no definite D call. This CDR3 is built from 14 residues. Germline assignment: CDR1 LGHDT and CDR2 YNNKEL (reference sequence). V lost 4 bases to trimming and J lost 0 bases, with 9 bases between them. The CDR3 sequence: CASSLTLMNTEAFF. In DNA form, the CDR3 reads TGTGCCAGCAGCCTAACTTTAATGAACACTGAAGCTTTCTTT.

The chain links TRBV28 to TRBJ1-1, with D unclear. Germline CDR1 is MDHEN and CDR2 is SYDVKM. The CDR3 runs to 14 residues. Trimming cost V 3 bases and J 8 bases, with 16 bases left between them. This chain's CDR3 is CASSFRNTFAEAFF. DNA of the CDR3: TGTGCCAGCAGTTTCAGGAACACCTTTGCCGAAGCTTTCTTT.

The V call is TRBV19, the J call TRBJ1-4; D not resolved. The CDR3 covers 14 residues. V was trimmed by 4 bases and J by 11 bases, leaving 17 bases between them. The germline gives CDR1 LNHDA, CDR2 SQIVND (reference sequence). CDR3 sequence (DNA): TGTGCCAGTAGTACGGGGATCGGGGATGCGAAACTGTTTTTT. Translated: CASSTGIGDAKLFF.

This rearrangement joins TRBV18 to TRBJ1-2, with D tentatively TRBD1 (5 bases). Per the germline V gene, CDR1 is KGHSH and CDR2 is LQKENI. Deletions cut 6 bases from V and 6 bases from J, with 23 bases between. The CDR3 consists of 16 residues. This CDR3 is CASSTTVWGPSDGYTF. CDR3 sequence (DNA): TGTGCCAGCTCCACGACCGTCTGGGGACCCTCGGATGGCTACACCTTC.

The chain has TRBV7-8 and TRBJ2-3; 11 nucleotides line up with TRBD2. The V gene's germline CDR1 is SGHVS and CDR2 FQNEAQ. The ends lost 4 bases at V and 1 base at J; junction bases unmatched: 1. This CDR3 spans 15 amino acids. The CDR3 spells CASSSGLAGTDTQYF. The CDR3 nucleotides read TGTGCCAGCAGCTCGGGACTAGCGGGCACAGATACGCAGTATTTT.

This chain connects TRBV5-1 to TRBJ2-5, with 10 bases matching TRBD1. Germline values: CDR1 SGHRS, CDR2 YFSETQ. V lost 4 bases and J lost 3; bases outside the gene matches: 3. CDR3 length: 14 residues. The CDR3 spells CASSPGTGEETQYF. CDR3 bases: TGCGCCAGCAGCCCGGGGACAGGGGAAGAGACCCAGTACTTC.

This chain connects TRBV29-1 to TRBJ2-4; 8 positions match TRBD1. Unmatched junction bases numbered 9, after V lost 7 bases and J lost 1 base. The CDR3 extends over 15 amino acids. Germline CDR1 is SQVTM and CDR2 is ANQGSEA. CDR3 protein: CSATNRGMAKNIQYF. The CDR3 bases are TGCAGCGCTACAAACAGGGGGATGGCCAAAAACATTCAGTACTTC.

The chain combines TRBV6-5 with TRBJ1-2; 7 bases match TRBD1. The germline V gene has CDR1 MNHEY and CDR2 SVGAGI. The CDR3 has 16 amino acids. The V gene end was trimmed by 2 bases and the J gene end by 7 bases; junction bases not matched to a gene: 13. CDR3 amino acids: CASSYNPFDRVAGYTF. The CDR3 coding sequence is TGTGCCAGCAGTTACAACCCATTCGACAGGGTGGCTGGCTACACCTTC.

CDR3 amino acids: CASRYRDRGGYEQYV. Written as DNA, the CDR3 is TGTGCCAGCAGGTACCGGGACAGGGGTGGGTACGAGCAGTACGTC. V usage is TRBV28 and J usage is TRBJ2-7; 10 nucleotides match TRBD1. The CDR3 has 15 residues. Germline trimming cut 6 bases from V and 4 bases from J; bases unmatched to any gene: 9. In germline, CDR1 is MDHEN, CDR2 SYDVKM.

The chain links TRBV29-1 to TRBJ1-3; D gene uncertain. The CDR3 covers 15 residues. CDR1 and CDR2 from the germline V gene are SQVTM and ANQGSEA. Between the trimmed V and J ends, which lost 0 bases and 0 bases, there was a span of 9 bases. CDR3 sequence reads: CSVEERRSSGNTIYF. Written as DNA, the CDR3 is TGCAGCGTTGAAGAGCGACGCAGCTCTGGAAACACCATATATTTT. The whole variable domain, filled in from reference TRBV29-1 and TRBJ1-3, reads SAVISQKPSRDICQRGTSLTIQCQVDSQVTMMFWYRQQPGQSLTLIATANQGSEATYESGFVIDKFPISRPNLTFSTLTVSNMSPEDSSIYLCSVEERRSSGNTIYFGEGSWLTVV.

The chain links TRBV6-1 to TRBJ2-2; D gene uncertain. CDR1 and CDR2 from the germline V gene are MNHNS and SASEGT. V lost 4 bases and J lost 0, with 12 bases in between. This CDR3 is built from 16 residues. This CDR3 reads CASSASAFSNTGELFF. CDR3 coding DNA: TGTGCCAGCAGTGCATCCGCATTTTCGAACACCGGGGAGCTGTTTTTT.

The genes are TRBV20-1 and TRBJ2-3; D is uncertain. The CDR3 is 11 residues long. Germline V gene data show CDR1 as DFQATT and CDR2 as SNEGSKA (reference sequence). V was cut by 6 bases and J by 5 bases, with 9 bases left in between. The CDR3 loop reads CSAPHLDTQYF. The CDR3 DNA sequence: TGCAGTGCACCTCACCTAGATACGCAGTATTTT.